The sequence of this T cell receptor beta chain was determined in a study of T cell responses to AZD1222 COVID-19 vaccine. General study findings and limits: Across spike, vaccine-associated CD4 TCRs were found, dominant at 160-218 and 743-854. Clonal diversity may have been underestimated in mostly white British donors. Repertoire collection took place solely once the T cell response had peaked.

TCRdb's copy holds only in-frame clones and misses some; the assay was immunoSEQ multiplex PCR. The data show approximately 150,000 clones, 85% to 90% seen once. J was trimmed by 0 bases and V by 2 bases; bases with no gene match: 3. The CDR3 length is 15 residues. Germline CDR1 is MGHRA and CDR2 is YSYEKL. On this clone itself: Its antigen is undetermined.

The J gene is TRBJ2-7, the V gene TRBV4-1, with 8 bases that match TRBD1. The sample was peripheral blood, taken 28 days after the second dose of the MenACWY control vaccine. The receptor was isolated from an adult who received the MenACWY meningococcal vaccine as a control. The CDR3 DNA sequence: TGCGCCAGCAGCCAACAGGGGGCCCGCTCCTACGAGCAGTACTTC. It codes for CASSQQGARSYEQYF.